This TCR beta chain was sequenced for a study of T-cell memory formation after mild COVID-19 (dated by TCRdb to about 2021). Describing the broader study: TCR sequence clusters from the two donors were found to be largely donor specific. Longitudinal TCRalpha and TCRbeta repertoire sequencing tracked T-cell clones expanding and contracting after mild COVID-19 in a couple of donors. The cohort comprised two young, previously healthy adult volunteers, one female and one male.

The instrument was an Illumina NovaSeq 6000. Using 5'RACE with constant-segment primers, TCRalpha and TCRbeta cDNA libraries were constructed, with sample barcodes and unique molecular identifiers added in the process. RNA was extracted from every sample with Trizol reagent. Library amplification was performed in two PCR steps, and a second sample barcode and Illumina TruSeq adapters were introduced in the second step. Sequencing of libraries was performed on an Illumina NovaSeq with 2 x 150 bp paired-end reads. The original pipeline was this. With migec v1.2.7, reads were demultiplexed and then collapsed into UMI-guided consensus sequences. Using mixcr v2.1.11, UMI consensuses were aligned to TRA and TRB V and J templates and then assembled into clonotypes. Expanded or contracted clonotypes were those called significant by both edgeR and NoisET, with noise models trained on biological replicates. For edgeR calls, the thresholds were a false discovery rate-adjusted p below 0.01 and a log2 fold-change of 1. PCA with hierarchical clustering of max-normalized trajectories of the 1000 most abundant clonotypes was used as exploratory dynamics analysis. The CD4 or CD8 phenotype of responding clones was assigned using the separately sequenced CD4+ and CD8+ repertoires. In-frame beta chains were kept once TCRdb had trimmed the public reads at Q25 with fastp and called clones with MiXCR. When rows share a CDR3 protein, they turn into one entry using the most common DNA and genes. The V and J calls here are based on TCRdb, not the publication. This sample has 200,000 or so distinct CDR3 sequences in its table, and about 18% of those were observed once. The ten top clones hold 2% to 2.5% of the sample.

Concerning this clonotype: Its antigen specificity is not known. There are no base qualities to consult, and no much larger clone falls within one base.

Taken from cysteine to phenylalanine, the CDR3 has 14 residues. Only the CDR3 DNA stays, 42 bases, in frame from base 1. Taken from the germline V gene (reference sequence), the CDR1 and CDR2 loops are SSHAT and FNYEAQ. V lost 6 bases and J lost 2 bases; the stretch between them is 11 bases long. PBMCs were isolated by Ficoll-Paque density gradient centrifugation. General study outcomes and caveats: From day 15 to 85, contracting clones showed balanced CD4/CD8 phenotypes, whereas a second wave of clones that expanded from day 15 to 37 leaned towards CD4+. The detection of some responding clones in pre-infection memory suggests that pre-existing cross-reactive memory T cells joined the SARS-CoV-2 response. Contracting CD4+ clones were located mainly in the CM and EM memory subsets, whereas CD8+ clones were found to be enriched in EMRA. The study included only a couple of mild cases, and larger cohorts that include severe cases with pre-infection samples were judged to be necessary. The second-wave clones that peaked on day 37 were not confirmed to be SARS-CoV-2 specific.

The sequencing sample was made of PBMCs or a T cell subset sorted from them (not recorded which). The chain joins TRBV7-7 to TRBJ2-1; no D gene call is confident. This clonotype was sampled from an adult woman who had mild COVID-19 (a few samples of this study predate the infection). The sample titles of this study are shuffled in the database, so cell type and time point are left out; the donor was told from shared clones. The DNA reads TGTGCCAGCAGTTCGGACGGAGCCTACAATGAGCAGTTCTTC. This gives the protein CASSSDGAYNEQFF.